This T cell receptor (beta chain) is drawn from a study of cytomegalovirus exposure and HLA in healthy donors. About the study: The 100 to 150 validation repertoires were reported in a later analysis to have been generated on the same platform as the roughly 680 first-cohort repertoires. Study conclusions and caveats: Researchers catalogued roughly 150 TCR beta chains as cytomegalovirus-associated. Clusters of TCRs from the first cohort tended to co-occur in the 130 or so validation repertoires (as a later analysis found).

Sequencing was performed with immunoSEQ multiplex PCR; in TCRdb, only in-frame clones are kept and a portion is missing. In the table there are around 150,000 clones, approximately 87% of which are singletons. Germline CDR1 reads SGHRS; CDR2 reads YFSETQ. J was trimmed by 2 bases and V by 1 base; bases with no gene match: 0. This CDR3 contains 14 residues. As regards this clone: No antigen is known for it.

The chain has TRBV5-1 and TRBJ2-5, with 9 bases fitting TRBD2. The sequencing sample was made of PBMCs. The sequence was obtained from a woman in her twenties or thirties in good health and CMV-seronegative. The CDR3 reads CASSLTSGQETQYF. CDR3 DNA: TGCGCCAGCAGCTTGACTAGCGGGCAAGAGACCCAGTACTTC.